This T cell receptor beta chain was profiled in a study of cytomegalovirus exposure and HLA in healthy donors. In this sample, this clone turned up a few times. Its antigen is not known. Produced via immunoSEQ multiplex PCR; TCRdb's table is partial and in-frame only. The sample contains over 200,000 clones, roughly 88% of which appear only once. Findings and caveats of the study: Accounts indicate the classifier identified cytomegalovirus status with strong specificity and sensitivity. A few of the chains that were CMV-associated were confirmed in vitro to be specific for CMV antigens. The study flagged some 170 TCR beta chains as cytomegalovirus-associated.

Germline-derived CDR1 and CDR2 are SQVTM and ANQGSEA. The J segment lost 8 bases and the V segment lost 0 bases, leaving 19 bases of the junction unmatched. This CDR3 has 20 residues. The TCR was taken from a woman aged 30 to 39 in good health and CMV-seropositive. Material: PBMCs. The chain is built from TRBV29-1 and TRBJ2-1, with TRBD2 matching 13 bases. The CDR3: CSVEDWSAFGLAGEGDEQFF. The CDR3 DNA is TGCAGCGTTGAAGATTGGTCAGCCTTTGGACTAGCGGGAGAAGGCGATGAGCAGTTCTTC.